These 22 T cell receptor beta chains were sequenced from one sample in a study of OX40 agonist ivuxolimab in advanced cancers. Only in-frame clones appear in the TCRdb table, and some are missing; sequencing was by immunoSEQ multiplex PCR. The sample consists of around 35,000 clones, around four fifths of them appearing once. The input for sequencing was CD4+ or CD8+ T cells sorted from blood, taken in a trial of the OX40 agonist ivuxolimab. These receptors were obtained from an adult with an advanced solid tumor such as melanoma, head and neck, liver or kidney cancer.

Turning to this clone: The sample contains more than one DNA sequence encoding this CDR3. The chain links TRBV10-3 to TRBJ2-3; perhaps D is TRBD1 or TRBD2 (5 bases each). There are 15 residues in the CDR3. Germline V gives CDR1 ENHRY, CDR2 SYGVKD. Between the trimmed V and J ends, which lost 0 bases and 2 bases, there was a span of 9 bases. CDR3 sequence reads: CAISESSGPTDTQYF. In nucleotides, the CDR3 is TGTGCCATCAGTGAGTCCTCGGGACCCACAGATACGCAGTATTTT.

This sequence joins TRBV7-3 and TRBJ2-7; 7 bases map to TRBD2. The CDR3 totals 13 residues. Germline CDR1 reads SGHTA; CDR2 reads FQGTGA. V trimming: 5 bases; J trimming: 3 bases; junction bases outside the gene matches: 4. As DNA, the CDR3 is TGTGCCAGCAGCCACAGCGGGGACTACGAGCAGTACTTC. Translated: CASSHSGDYEQYF.

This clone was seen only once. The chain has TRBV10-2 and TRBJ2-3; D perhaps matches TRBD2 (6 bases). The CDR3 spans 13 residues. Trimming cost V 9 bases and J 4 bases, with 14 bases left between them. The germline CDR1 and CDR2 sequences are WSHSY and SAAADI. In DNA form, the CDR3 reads TGCGCCAGTAGACGGGACTTTTCAGATACGCAGTATTTT. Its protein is CASRRDFSDTQYF.

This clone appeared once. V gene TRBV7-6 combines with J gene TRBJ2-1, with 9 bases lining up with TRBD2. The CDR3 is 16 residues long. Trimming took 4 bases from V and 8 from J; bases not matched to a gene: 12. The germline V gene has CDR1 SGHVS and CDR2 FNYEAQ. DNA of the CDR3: TGTGCCAGCAGCTCCCCGACGCGGGGGGGCGTGGATGAGCAGTTCTTC. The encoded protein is CASSSPTRGGVDEQFF.

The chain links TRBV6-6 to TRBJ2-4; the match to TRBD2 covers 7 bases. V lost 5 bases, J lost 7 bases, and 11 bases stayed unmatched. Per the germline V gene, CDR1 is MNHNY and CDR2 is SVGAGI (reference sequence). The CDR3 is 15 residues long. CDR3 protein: CASSLGGIDPNIQYF. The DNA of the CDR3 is TGTGCCAGCAGTCTGGGAGGGATCGACCCGAACATTCAGTACTTC.

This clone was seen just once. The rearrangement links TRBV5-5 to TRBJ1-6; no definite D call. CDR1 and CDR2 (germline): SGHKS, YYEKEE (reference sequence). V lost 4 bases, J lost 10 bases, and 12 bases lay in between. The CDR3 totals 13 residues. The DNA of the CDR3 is TGTGCCAGCAGCCTACCACCTACATCACCCCTCCACTTT. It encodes CASSLPPTSPLHF.

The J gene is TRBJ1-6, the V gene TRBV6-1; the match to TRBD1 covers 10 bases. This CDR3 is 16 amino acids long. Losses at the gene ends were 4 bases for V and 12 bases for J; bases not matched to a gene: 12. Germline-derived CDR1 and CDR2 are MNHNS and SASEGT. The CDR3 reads CASSASTDRGKGPLHF. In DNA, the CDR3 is TGTGCCAGCAGTGCTTCGACGGACAGGGGGAAAGGACCCCTCCACTTT.

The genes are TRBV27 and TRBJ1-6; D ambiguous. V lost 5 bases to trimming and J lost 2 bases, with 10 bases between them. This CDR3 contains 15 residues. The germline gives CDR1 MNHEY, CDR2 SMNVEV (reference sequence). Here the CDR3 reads CASSATDTYNSPLHF. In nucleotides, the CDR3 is TGTGCCAGCAGTGCTACAGATACCTATAATTCACCCCTCCACTTT.

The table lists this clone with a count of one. The chain's CDR3 is CAISAPGTGYEQYF. CDR3 coding DNA: TGTGCCATCAGTGCTCCCGGGACAGGCTACGAGCAGTACTTC. This chain connects TRBV10-3 to TRBJ2-7; 8 bases are a match to TRBD1. This CDR3 region has 14 residues. Germline assignment: CDR1 ENHRY and CDR2 SYGVKD. The junction had 5 bases not matched to a gene; V was cut back by 4 bases and J by 3 bases.

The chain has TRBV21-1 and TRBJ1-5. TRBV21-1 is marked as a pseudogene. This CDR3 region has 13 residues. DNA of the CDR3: TGTGCCAGCAGCAGCCGTAGTCATCAGCCCCAGCATTTT. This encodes CASSSRSHQPQHF.

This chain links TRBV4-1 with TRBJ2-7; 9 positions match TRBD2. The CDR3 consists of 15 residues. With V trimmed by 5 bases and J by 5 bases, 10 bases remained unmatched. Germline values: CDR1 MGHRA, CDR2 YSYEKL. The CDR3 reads CASSTGASGVDEQYF. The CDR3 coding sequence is TGCGCCAGCAGCACGGGTGCTAGCGGGGTAGACGAGCAGTACTTC.

As DNA, the CDR3 is TGTGCCAGCAGTTTAAGGGAGTATCGGGCAGGGGGCAACTACGAGCAGTACTTC. It encodes CASSLREYRAGGNYEQYF. The chain uses TRBV28 and TRBJ2-7, with 8 bases fitting TRBD1. Germline CDR1 reads MDHEN; CDR2 reads SYDVKM. The CDR3 spans 18 residues. Trimming removed 2 bases from V and 3 bases from J; junction bases left unmatched: 15.

The CDR3 DNA follows: TGCGCCAGCAGCCCAGGACAAGGGGGGGCCCTCGAGCAGTACTTC. Its translation is CASSPGQGGALEQYF. The chain combines TRBV4-1 with TRBJ2-7; D possibly corresponds to TRBD2 (7 bases). CDR1 MGHRA and CDR2 YSYEKL come from the germline V gene. The CDR3 consists of 15 residues. The germline V and J ends were trimmed by 4 bases and 6 bases, with 19 bases remaining between them.

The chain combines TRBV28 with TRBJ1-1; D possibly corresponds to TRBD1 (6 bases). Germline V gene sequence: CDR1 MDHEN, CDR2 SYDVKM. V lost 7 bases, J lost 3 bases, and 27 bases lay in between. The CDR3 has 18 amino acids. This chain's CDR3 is CASTGGSARGRKDTEAFF. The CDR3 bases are TGTGCCAGCACGGGAGGGTCCGCGCGGGGGCGTAAGGACACTGAAGCTTTCTTT.

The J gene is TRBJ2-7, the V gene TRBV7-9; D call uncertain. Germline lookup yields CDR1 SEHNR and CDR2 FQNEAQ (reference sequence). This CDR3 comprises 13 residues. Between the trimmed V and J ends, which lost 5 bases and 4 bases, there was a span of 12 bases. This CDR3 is CASSPPSSYEQYF. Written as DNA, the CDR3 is TGTGCCAGCAGCCCGCCGAGCAGTTACGAGCAGTACTTC.

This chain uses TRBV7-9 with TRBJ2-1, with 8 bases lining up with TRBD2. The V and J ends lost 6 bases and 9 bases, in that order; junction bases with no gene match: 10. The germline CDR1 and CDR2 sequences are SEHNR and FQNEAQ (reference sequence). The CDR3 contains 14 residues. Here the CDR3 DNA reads TGTGCCAGCAGAACTCCGGGACTAGATGGTGAGCAGTTCTTC. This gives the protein CASRTPGLDGEQFF.

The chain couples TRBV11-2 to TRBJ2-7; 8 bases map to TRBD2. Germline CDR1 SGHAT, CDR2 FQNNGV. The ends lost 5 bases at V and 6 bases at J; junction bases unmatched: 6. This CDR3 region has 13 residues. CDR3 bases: TGTGCCAGCAGCCCCTCGGGAGGGCGCGAGCAGTACTTC. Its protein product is CASSPSGGREQYF.

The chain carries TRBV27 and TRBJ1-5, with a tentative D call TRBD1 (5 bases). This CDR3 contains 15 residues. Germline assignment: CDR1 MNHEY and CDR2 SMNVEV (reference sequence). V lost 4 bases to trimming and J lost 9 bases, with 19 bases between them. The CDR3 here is CASSSYRDDKRPQHF. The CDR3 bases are TGTGCCAGCAGTTCGTACCGGGACGATAAACGGCCCCAGCATTTT.

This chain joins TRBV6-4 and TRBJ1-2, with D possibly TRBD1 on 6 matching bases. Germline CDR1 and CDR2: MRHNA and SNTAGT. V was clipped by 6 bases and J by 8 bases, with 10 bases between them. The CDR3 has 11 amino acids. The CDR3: CASSEGGGYTF. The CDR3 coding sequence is TGTGCCAGCAGCGAGGGGGGCGGCTACACCTTC.

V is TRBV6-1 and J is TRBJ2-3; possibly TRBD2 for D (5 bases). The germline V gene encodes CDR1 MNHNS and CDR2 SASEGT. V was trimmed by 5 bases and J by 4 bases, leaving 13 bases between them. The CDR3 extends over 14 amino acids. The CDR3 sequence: CASSSGPMADTQYF. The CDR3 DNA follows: TGTGCCAGCAGTAGCGGCCCTATGGCAGATACGCAGTATTTT.

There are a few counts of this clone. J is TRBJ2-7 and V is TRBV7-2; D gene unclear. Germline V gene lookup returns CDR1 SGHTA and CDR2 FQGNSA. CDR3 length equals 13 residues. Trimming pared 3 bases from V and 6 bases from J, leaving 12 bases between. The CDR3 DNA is TGTGCCAGCAGCTTTGGCTGGGCCCGCGAGCAGTACTTC. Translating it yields CASSFGWAREQYF.

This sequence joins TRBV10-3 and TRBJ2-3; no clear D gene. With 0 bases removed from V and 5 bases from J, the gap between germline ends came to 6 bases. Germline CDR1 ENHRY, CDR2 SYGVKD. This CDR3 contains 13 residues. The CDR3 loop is CAISESSVDTQYF. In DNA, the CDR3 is TGTGCCATCAGTGAGTCCTCGGTAGATACGCAGTATTTT.